A selection of T cell receptor beta chains follows, all from one sample in a study of T cells in Graves' hyperthyroidism and ophthalmopathy. TCRdb fed the multiplex PCR reads into MiXCR, producing one record per CDR3 protein. The sample includes 490,000 or so distinct CDR3 sequences, approximately 23% of them seen just once. Sequencing was carried out using blood. The receptor set was obtained from a woman aged 70 to 79 with Graves' ophthalmopathy. Both conserved end residues are part of each CDR3. A D gene is named only where the DNA matches it firmly. Clone sizes are given selectively: once, few, many, or a class where the clone is expanded.

d_call j_call clone_size v_call cdr3_aa cdr3_nt
. TRBJ2-7 many TRBV3-1 CASSQDSNRHREQYF TGTGCCAGCAGCCAAGATAGCAACCGTCACCGCGAGCAGTACTTC
. TRBJ2-7 . TRBV12-3/TRBV12-4 CASSSSTTYEQYF TGTGCCAGCAGTTCCTCGACTACCTACGAGCAGTACTTC
. TRBJ1-1 few TRBV29-1 CSVDQGHMNTEAFF TGCAGCGTTGACCAGGGCCACATGAACACTGAAGCTTTCTTT
TRBD2 TRBJ2-3 . TRBV7-8 CASSFNSGRALDTQYF TGTGCCAGCAGCTTTAATAGCGGGAGGGCGCTGGATACGCAGTATTTT
TRBD1 TRBJ1-1 few TRBV18 CASSPDLKSNRDRVLSEAFF TGTGCCAGCTCACCAGACCTGAAATCGAACCGGGACAGGGTTCTTTCTGAAGCTTTCTTT
. TRBJ2-1 . TRBV27 CASSSLQGFLLGNEQFF TGTGCCAGCAGCTCCCTCCAGGGTTTCCTTTTAGGCAATGAGCAGTTCTTC
TRBD1 TRBJ2-1 . TRBV5-1 CASSLQGTSYNEQFF TGCGCCAGCAGCTTACAGGGGACCTCTTACAATGAGCAGTTCTTC
. TRBJ1-5 many TRBV6-2/TRBV6-3 CASTPGDLLNQPQHF TGTGCCAGCACCCCAGGGGACTTACTCAATCAGCCCCAGCATTTT
. TRBJ1-2 . TRBV5-1 CASRTGPRDYGYTF TGCGCCAGCAGGACAGGCCCCCGTGACTATGGCTACACCTTC
TRBD1 TRBJ1-1 . TRBV19 CASRTGEYVNTEAFF TGTGCCAGTCGGACAGGGGAATATGTGAACACTGAAGCTTTCTTT
TRBD1 TRBJ2-7 many TRBV12-3/TRBV12-4 CASTWTGSYEQYF TGTGCCAGCACCTGGACAGGGAGCTACGAGCAGTACTTC
. TRBJ2-3 few TRBV29-1 CSVALTDTQYF TGCAGCGTTGCCTTGACAGATACGCAGTATTTT